This TCR beta chain was sequenced in a study of T cell responses to AZD1222 COVID-19 vaccine. General study findings and limits: Among vaccine-associated CD4 TCRs, coverage spanned spike, with dominance at 160-218 and 743-854.

Profiled with immunoSEQ multiplex PCR; TCRdb holds only in-frame clones, not every one. The sample includes about 180,000 clones, 80% to 90% of them seen just once. Regarding this clone: The target antigen is unknown.

The germline V gene encodes CDR1 SGDLS and CDR2 YYNGEE. CDR3 length: 15 amino acids. V was pared by 1 base and J by 1 base, with 0 bases of the junction left unmatched. The receptor comes from an adult in good health. The chain recombines TRBV9 with TRBJ2-5; TRBD2 matches 11 bases. The sample was peripheral blood, taken on day 0 of AZD1222 vaccination. For the CDR3, the DNA is TGTGCCAGCAGCGTACTAGCGGGGGGCCAAGAGACCCAGTACTTC. Its translation is CASSVLAGGQETQYF.